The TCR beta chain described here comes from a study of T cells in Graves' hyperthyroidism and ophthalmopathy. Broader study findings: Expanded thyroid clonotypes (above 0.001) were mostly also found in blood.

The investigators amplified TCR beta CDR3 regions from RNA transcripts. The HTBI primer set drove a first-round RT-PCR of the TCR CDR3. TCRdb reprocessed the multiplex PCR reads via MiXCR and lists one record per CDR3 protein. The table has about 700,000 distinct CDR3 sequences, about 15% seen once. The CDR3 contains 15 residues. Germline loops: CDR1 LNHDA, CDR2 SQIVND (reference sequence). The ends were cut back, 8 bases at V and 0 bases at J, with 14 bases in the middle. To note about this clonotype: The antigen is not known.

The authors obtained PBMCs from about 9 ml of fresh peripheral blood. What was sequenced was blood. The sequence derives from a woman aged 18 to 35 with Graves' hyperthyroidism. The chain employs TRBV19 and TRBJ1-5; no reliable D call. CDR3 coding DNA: TGTGCCAGTCGAACAATATTAAATAGCAATCAGCCCCAGCATTTT. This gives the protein CASRTILNSNQPQHF.